This T cell receptor beta chain was observed in a study of PD-L1 blockade in urothelial cancer. Study background: Across blood samples, T cells had a median count of about 140,000.

The ends were cut back, 1 base at V and 4 bases at J, with 11 bases in the middle. The CDR3 contains 14 residues. Germline V gene data show CDR1 as SGHTA and CDR2 as FQGNSA. Time point noted: pretreatment peripheral blood. Clones were sequenced by immunoSEQ multiplex PCR, and TCRdb holds only the in-frame ones, with some missing. The data show approximately 48,000 clones, around 88% seen once. The V and J genes are TRBV7-2 and TRBJ2-7; maybe TRBD1 (6 bases). The specimen was PBMCs, collected around atezolizumab (anti-PD-L1) treatment. This receptor was obtained from a woman aged 60 to 75 with urothelial cancer. CDR3: CASSLVRTAYEQYF. DNA of the CDR3: TGTGCCAGCAGCTTAGTCCGGACAGCTTACGAGCAGTACTTC.